A selection of T cell receptor beta chains follows, all from one sample in a study of blood T cell repertoires in COVID-19. Sequenced by immunoSEQ multiplex PCR; TCRdb stores in-frame clones only, minus some. The table shows about 330,000 clones, with roughly 90% occurring only once. Sequencing was done on a sample of peripheral blood. The origin of the receptors is a young man with COVID-19, enrolled during active disease. Both conserved end residues are part of each CDR3. A D gene is named only where the DNA matches it firmly. Size is omitted from some rows. Given values are once, few, many or a class for expanded clones.

D gene: .
J gene: TRBJ1-1
clone size: few
V gene: TRBV11-2
CDR3 length: 15
CDR3 protein: CASSLALGADTEAFF
CDR3 DNA: TGTGCCAGCAGCTTAGCTCTGGGGGCGGACACTGAAGCTTTCTTT

D gene: TRBD1
J gene: TRBJ1-1
clone size: .
V gene: TRBV6-6
CDR3 length: 14
CDR3 protein: CASSSDRRRTEAFF
CDR3 DNA: TGTGCCAGCAGCTCGGACAGGAGGCGCACTGAAGCTTTCTTT

D gene: TRBD2
J gene: TRBJ2-3
clone size: .
V gene: TRBV27
CDR3 length: 16
CDR3 protein: CASSSQLAGSTDTQYF
CDR3 DNA: TGTGCCAGCAGTTCCCAACTAGCGGGAAGTACAGATACGCAGTATTTT

D gene: .
J gene: TRBJ1-1
clone size: .
V gene: TRBV19
CDR3 length: 12
CDR3 protein: CASSMSRTEAFF
CDR3 DNA: TGTGCCAGTAGTATGTCGCGGACTGAAGCTTTCTTT

D gene: .
J gene: TRBJ2-7
clone size: .
V gene: TRBV5-1
CDR3 length: 15
CDR3 protein: CASSLLPGESYEQYF
CDR3 DNA: TGCGCCAGCAGCTTGTTACCCGGGGAATCCTACGAGCAGTACTTC

D gene: .
J gene: TRBJ2-3
clone size: once
V gene: TRBV19
CDR3 length: 14
CDR3 protein: CASSISGGTDTQYF
CDR3 DNA: TGTGCCAGTAGTATTTCCGGGGGCACAGATACGCAGTATTTT

D gene: TRBD1
J gene: TRBJ1-1
clone size: .
V gene: TRBV6-5
CDR3 length: 15
CDR3 protein: CASPGQGRLGTEAFF
CDR3 DNA: TGTGCCAGTCCGGGACAGGGAAGATTGGGGACTGAAGCTTTCTTT

D gene: TRBD1
J gene: TRBJ2-2
clone size: .
V gene: TRBV7-6
CDR3 length: 17
CDR3 protein: CASSLAGDSLKTGELFF
CDR3 DNA: TGTGCCAGCAGCTTAGCGGGGGACAGCTTAAAGACCGGGGAGCTGTTTTTT

D gene: .
J gene: TRBJ1-1
clone size: .
V gene: TRBV3-1/TRBV3-2
CDR3 length: 13
CDR3 protein: CASSPAGNTEAFF
CDR3 DNA: TGTGCCAGCAGCCCCGCCGGGAACACTGAAGCTTTCTTT

D gene: .
J gene: TRBJ2-2
clone size: .
V gene: TRBV24-1
CDR3 length: 16
CDR3 protein: CATSDPVRSNTGELFF
CDR3 DNA: TGTGCCACCAGTGACCCCGTACGGTCGAACACCGGGGAGCTGTTTTTT

D gene: .
J gene: TRBJ1-4
clone size: .
V gene: TRBV4-2
CDR3 length: 14
CDR3 protein: CASREGGENEKLFF
CDR3 DNA: TGTGCCAGCAGGGAAGGGGGGGAAAATGAAAAACTGTTTTTT

D gene: .
J gene: TRBJ2-7
clone size: .
V gene: TRBV5-6
CDR3 length: 12
CDR3 protein: CASSLGETEQYF
CDR3 DNA: TGTGCCAGCAGCTTGGGGGAGACCGAGCAGTACTTC

D gene: .
J gene: TRBJ1-1
clone size: .
V gene: TRBV7-8
CDR3 length: 13
CDR3 protein: CASSLVRSGEAFF
CDR3 DNA: TGTGCCAGCAGCTTAGTTCGTAGTGGTGAAGCTTTCTTT

D gene: TRBD2
J gene: TRBJ2-2
clone size: .
V gene: TRBV7-3
CDR3 length: 14
CDR3 protein: CASSLTSSSGELFF
CDR3 DNA: TGTGCCAGCAGCCTGACTAGCTCGTCCGGGGAGCTGTTTTTT

D gene: .
J gene: TRBJ2-7
clone size: .
V gene: TRBV19
CDR3 length: 15
CDR3 protein: CASSPGGGPTYEQYF
CDR3 DNA: TGTGCCAGTAGCCCGGGGGGCGGGCCAACCTACGAGCAGTACTTC

D gene: TRBD1
J gene: TRBJ1-1
clone size: few
V gene: TRBV5-4
CDR3 length: 13
CDR3 protein: CASSPGTGGEAFF
CDR3 DNA: TGTGCCAGCAGCCCCGGGACAGGGGGGGAAGCTTTCTTT

D gene: TRBD2
J gene: TRBJ2-1
clone size: few
V gene: TRBV19
CDR3 length: 15
CDR3 protein: CASSIGLAEYNEQFF
CDR3 DNA: TGTGCCAGTAGTATAGGACTAGCGGAATACAATGAGCAGTTCTTC

D gene: .
J gene: TRBJ1-1
clone size: .
V gene: TRBV5-4
CDR3 length: 15
CDR3 protein: CASSPSGRENTEAFF
CDR3 DNA: TGTGCCAGCAGCCCTTCGGGGAGGGAGAACACTGAAGCTTTCTTT

D gene: TRBD1
J gene: TRBJ1-6
clone size: .
V gene: TRBV28
CDR3 length: 15
CDR3 protein: CASSSPGTGNSPLHF
CDR3 DNA: TGTGCCAGCAGTTCCCCCGGGACAGGGAATTCACCCCTCCACTTT

D gene: TRBD1
J gene: TRBJ1-2
clone size: .
V gene: TRBV10-1
CDR3 length: 17
CDR3 protein: CASSGTSGTGEDYGYTF
CDR3 DNA: TGCGCCAGCAGTGGAACTTCCGGGACAGGGGAAGATTATGGCTACACCTTC

D gene: .
J gene: TRBJ1-1
clone size: .
V gene: TRBV6-1
CDR3 length: 15
CDR3 protein: CASSEVQGRWTEAFF
CDR3 DNA: TGTGCCAGCAGTGAGGTGCAGGGGCGATGGACTGAAGCTTTCTTT

D gene: .
J gene: TRBJ2-3
clone size: .
V gene: TRBV5-1
CDR3 length: 15
CDR3 protein: CASSRDNFSTDTQYF
CDR3 DNA: TGCGCCAGCAGCCGGGACAATTTTAGCACAGATACGCAGTATTTT

D gene: TRBD1
J gene: TRBJ2-1
clone size: .
V gene: TRBV10-3
CDR3 length: 15
CDR3 protein: CAISAGTGWQDEQFF
CDR3 DNA: TGTGCCATCAGCGCCGGGACAGGGTGGCAAGATGAGCAGTTCTTC

D gene: TRBD1
J gene: TRBJ1-5
clone size: .
V gene: TRBV10-3
CDR3 length: 15
CDR3 protein: CAISEYRGINQPQHF
CDR3 DNA: TGTGCCATCAGTGAGTACAGGGGGATCAATCAGCCCCAGCATTTT

D gene: .
J gene: TRBJ1-1
clone size: .
V gene: TRBV9
CDR3 length: 15
CDR3 protein: CASSALGQMNTEAFF
CDR3 DNA: TGTGCCAGCAGCGCTCTTGGACAGATGAACACTGAAGCTTTCTTT

D gene: TRBD1
J gene: TRBJ1-2
clone size: .
V gene: TRBV15
CDR3 length: 15
CDR3 protein: CATSRQGARHYGYTF
CDR3 DNA: TGTGCCACCAGCAGACAGGGGGCACGCCACTATGGCTACACCTTC

D gene: TRBD2
J gene: TRBJ2-2
clone size: .
V gene: TRBV7-3
CDR3 length: 16
CDR3 protein: CASSSGLAMNTGELFF
CDR3 DNA: TGTGCCAGCAGCTCCGGACTAGCGATGAACACCGGGGAGCTGTTTTTT

D gene: .
J gene: TRBJ1-2
clone size: once
V gene: TRBV18
CDR3 length: 13
CDR3 protein: CASSPGPEHGYTF
CDR3 DNA: TGTGCCAGCTCACCGGGGCCAGAACATGGCTACACCTTC

D gene: .
J gene: TRBJ1-5
clone size: .
V gene: TRBV7-8
CDR3 length: 13
CDR3 protein: CASSSTGNQPQHF
CDR3 DNA: TGTGCCAGCAGCTCTACAGGTAATCAGCCCCAGCATTTT

D gene: TRBD1
J gene: TRBJ2-1
clone size: .
V gene: TRBV24-1
CDR3 length: 17
CDR3 protein: CATSDVDRGLSYNEQFF
CDR3 DNA: TGTGCCACCAGTGATGTGGACAGGGGGCTGTCCTACAATGAGCAGTTCTTC

D gene: .
J gene: TRBJ2-2
clone size: once
V gene: TRBV4-3
CDR3 length: 15
CDR3 protein: CASSQEYLNTGELFF
CDR3 DNA: TGCGCCAGCAGCCAAGAGTACCTAAACACCGGGGAGCTGTTTTTT

D gene: TRBD1
J gene: TRBJ1-1
clone size: once
V gene: TRBV9
CDR3 length: 13
CDR3 protein: CASGKGANTEAFF
CDR3 DNA: TGTGCCAGCGGAAAGGGGGCGAACACTGAAGCTTTCTTT

D gene: .
J gene: TRBJ2-7
clone size: .
V gene: TRBV19
CDR3 length: 14
CDR3 protein: CASSQGGFPPAMYF
CDR3 DNA: TGTGCCAGTAGTCAAGGCGGCTTCCCCCCAGCGATGTACTTC

D gene: .
J gene: TRBJ2-7
clone size: .
V gene: TRBV7-2
CDR3 length: 13
CDR3 protein: CASSYIESYEQYF
CDR3 DNA: TGTGCCAGCAGCTATATAGAGTCCTACGAGCAGTACTTC

D gene: TRBD1
J gene: TRBJ2-7
clone size: .
V gene: TRBV19
CDR3 length: 14
CDR3 protein: CASSQGAYLNEQYF
CDR3 DNA: TGTGCCAGTAGCCAGGGGGCGTATTTGAACGAGCAGTACTTC

D gene: .
J gene: TRBJ2-1
clone size: .
V gene: TRBV7-9
CDR3 length: 17
CDR3 protein: CASSLGAGRGRHNEQFF
CDR3 DNA: TGTGCCAGCAGCTTAGGGGCGGGCAGGGGTAGGCACAATGAGCAGTTCTTC

D gene: .
J gene: TRBJ1-2
clone size: .
V gene: TRBV2
CDR3 length: 16
CDR3 protein: CASSAHFSGGDYGYTF
CDR3 DNA: TGTGCCAGCAGTGCTCATTTCTCAGGAGGGGACTATGGCTACACCTTC

D gene: .
J gene: TRBJ2-2
clone size: many
V gene: TRBV9
CDR3 length: 17
CDR3 protein: CASSPSGAPSNTGELFF
CDR3 DNA: TGTGCCAGCAGCCCTTCAGGGGCACCATCGAACACCGGGGAGCTGTTTTTT

D gene: .
J gene: TRBJ2-2
clone size: few
V gene: TRBV27
CDR3 length: 12
CDR3 protein: CASSKNTGELFF
CDR3 DNA: TGTGCCAGCAGCAAAAACACCGGGGAGCTGTTTTTT

D gene: .
J gene: TRBJ2-7
clone size: .
V gene: TRBV7-3
CDR3 length: 15
CDR3 protein: CASSLDPGSSYEQYF
CDR3 DNA: TGTGCCAGCAGCTTGGATCCAGGCAGCTCCTACGAGCAGTACTTC

D gene: .
J gene: TRBJ1-3
clone size: .
V gene: TRBV3-1/TRBV3-2
CDR3 length: 17
CDR3 protein: CASSQELPTYSGNTIYF
CDR3 DNA: TGTGCCAGCAGCCAAGAACTCCCGACTTACTCTGGAAACACCATATATTTT

D gene: TRBD1
J gene: TRBJ1-2
clone size: .
V gene: TRBV10-3
CDR3 length: 15
CDR3 protein: CAISQPGQGDYGYTF
CDR3 DNA: TGTGCCATCAGTCAACCGGGACAGGGGGACTATGGCTACACCTTC

D gene: TRBD2
J gene: TRBJ2-4
clone size: .
V gene: TRBV7-9
CDR3 length: 14
CDR3 protein: CASSQGLAKNIQYF
CDR3 DNA: TGTGCCAGCAGCCAGGGACTAGCGAAAAACATTCAGTACTTC

D gene: .
J gene: TRBJ2-3
clone size: .
V gene: TRBV5-1
CDR3 length: 12
CDR3 protein: CASSRDTDTQYF
CDR3 DNA: TGCGCCAGCTCCCGGGACACAGATACGCAGTATTTT

D gene: .
J gene: TRBJ1-1
clone size: .
V gene: TRBV7-7
CDR3 length: 13
CDR3 protein: CASSPGGDTEAFF
CDR3 DNA: TGTGCCAGCAGCCCGGGGGGGGACACTGAAGCTTTCTTT

D gene: TRBD1
J gene: TRBJ1-6
clone size: .
V gene: TRBV27
CDR3 length: 14
CDR3 protein: CASSRTGGRSPLHF
CDR3 DNA: TGTGCCAGCAGCAGGACAGGGGGCAGGTCACCCCTCCACTTT

D gene: TRBD2
J gene: TRBJ2-2
clone size: .
V gene: TRBV3-1/TRBV3-2
CDR3 length: 19
CDR3 protein: CASSQDREADRPNTGELFF
CDR3 DNA: TGTGCCAGCAGCCAAGATCGGGAGGCGGATAGGCCGAACACCGGGGAGCTGTTTTTT

D gene: TRBD2
J gene: TRBJ2-3
clone size: .
V gene: TRBV28
CDR3 length: 15
CDR3 protein: CASRLAGEGTDTQYF
CDR3 DNA: TGTGCCAGCAGATTAGCGGGAGAGGGCACAGATACGCAGTATTTT

D gene: TRBD2
J gene: TRBJ2-1
clone size: .
V gene: TRBV6-5
CDR3 length: 13
CDR3 protein: CATRTSGYNEQFF
CDR3 DNA: TGTGCCACCCGGACTAGCGGGTACAATGAGCAGTTCTTC

D gene: .
J gene: TRBJ1-2
clone size: .
V gene: TRBV6-6
CDR3 length: 14
CDR3 protein: CASSQTPPVDGYTF
CDR3 DNA: TGTGCCAGCAGCCAGACACCCCCCGTGGATGGCTACACCTTC

D gene: .
J gene: TRBJ2-6
clone size: once
V gene: TRBV19
CDR3 length: 16
CDR3 protein: CASSTRRVSGANVLTF
CDR3 DNA: TGTGCCAGTAGTACCCGACGGGTCTCTGGGGCCAACGTCCTGACTTTC

D gene: .
J gene: TRBJ2-5
clone size: .
V gene: TRBV7-3
CDR3 length: 13
CDR3 protein: CASSETSSETQYF
CDR3 DNA: TGTGCCAGCAGCGAGACTAGTTCGGAGACCCAGTACTTC

D gene: TRBD1
J gene: TRBJ1-2
clone size: .
V gene: TRBV19
CDR3 length: 14
CDR3 protein: CASSNGQGNYGYTF
CDR3 DNA: TGTGCCAGTAGTAATGGACAGGGAAACTATGGCTACACCTTC

D gene: .
J gene: TRBJ2-7
clone size: .
V gene: TRBV5-6
CDR3 length: 12
CDR3 protein: CASSVDYYEQYF
CDR3 DNA: TGTGCCAGCAGCGTGGACTACTACGAGCAGTACTTC

D gene: .
J gene: TRBJ1-1
clone size: .
V gene: TRBV6-2/TRBV6-3
CDR3 length: 14
CDR3 protein: CASSYGTRLAEAFF
CDR3 DNA: TGTGCCAGCAGTTATGGTACTAGGTTGGCTGAAGCTTTCTTT

D gene: TRBD1
J gene: TRBJ1-3
clone size: .
V gene: TRBV5-6
CDR3 length: 15
CDR3 protein: CASLGQQSSGNTIYF
CDR3 DNA: TGTGCCAGCCTGGGACAGCAGAGCTCTGGAAACACCATATATTTT

D gene: TRBD1
J gene: TRBJ1-1
clone size: .
V gene: TRBV19
CDR3 length: 14
CDR3 protein: CASSLDRGLSVAFF
CDR3 DNA: TGTGCCAGTAGTTTGGACAGGGGGCTCTCCGTCGCTTTCTTT

D gene: .
J gene: TRBJ1-3
clone size: .
V gene: TRBV18
CDR3 length: 18
CDR3 protein: CASSPQALQGSNGNTIYF
CDR3 DNA: TGTGCCAGCTCACCACAGGCGCTGCAGGGGTCAAATGGAAACACCATATATTTT